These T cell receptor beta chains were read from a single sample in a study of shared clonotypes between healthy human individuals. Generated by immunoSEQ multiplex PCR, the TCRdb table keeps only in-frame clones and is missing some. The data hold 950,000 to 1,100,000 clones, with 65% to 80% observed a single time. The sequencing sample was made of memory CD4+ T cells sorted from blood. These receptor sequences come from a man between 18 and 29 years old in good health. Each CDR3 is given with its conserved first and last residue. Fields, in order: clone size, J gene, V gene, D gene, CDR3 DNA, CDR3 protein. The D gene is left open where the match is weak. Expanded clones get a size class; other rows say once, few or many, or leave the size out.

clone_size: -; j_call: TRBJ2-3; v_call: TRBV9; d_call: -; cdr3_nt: TGTGCCAGCAGCGTTGGTGCGGGGAGCACAGATACGCAGTATTTT; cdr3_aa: CASSVGAGSTDTQYF
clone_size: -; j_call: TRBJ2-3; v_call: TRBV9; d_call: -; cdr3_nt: TGTGCCAGCAGCGGCCAACTAGCAGATACGCAGTATTTT; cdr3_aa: CASSGQLADTQYF
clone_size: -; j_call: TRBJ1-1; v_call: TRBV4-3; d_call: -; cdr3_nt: TGCGCCAGCAGCCAAGGACAGCGAAACACTGAAGCTTTCTTT; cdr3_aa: CASSQGQRNTEAFF
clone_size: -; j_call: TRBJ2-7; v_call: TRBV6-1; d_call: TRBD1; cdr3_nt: TGTGCCAGCAGTCCACAGGGGGTGGGCGAGCAGTACTTC; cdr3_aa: CASSPQGVGEQYF
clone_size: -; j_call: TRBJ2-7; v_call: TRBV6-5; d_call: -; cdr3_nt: TGTGCCAGCAGTTACTCGATCCCGGAGTCCTACGAGCAGTACTTC; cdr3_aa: CASSYSIPESYEQYF
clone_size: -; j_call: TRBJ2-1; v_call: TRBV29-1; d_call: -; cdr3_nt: TGCAGCGTAGGCGAGAGGGCTGAGCAGTTCTTC; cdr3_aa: CSVGERAEQFF
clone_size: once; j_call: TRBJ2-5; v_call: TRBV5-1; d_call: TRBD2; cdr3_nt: TGCGCCAGCAGCTTGGGTGGACTAGCGTCGGGCTTAGAGACCCAGTACTTC; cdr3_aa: CASSLGGLASGLETQYF
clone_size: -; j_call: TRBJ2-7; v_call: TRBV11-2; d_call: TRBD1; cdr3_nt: TGTGCCAGCAGCTTAGGGGGGACAGCCTACGAGCAGTACTTC; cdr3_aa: CASSLGGTAYEQYF
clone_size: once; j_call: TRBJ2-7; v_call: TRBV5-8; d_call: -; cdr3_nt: TGTGCCAGCAGCCCAGGGACTGGGTCCCGCGAGCAGTACTTC; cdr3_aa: CASSPGTGSREQYF
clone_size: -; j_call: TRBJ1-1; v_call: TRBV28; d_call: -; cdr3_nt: TGTGCCAGCAGTTCGTGGGTCACCCAGGAAGCTTTCTTT; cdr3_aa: CASSSWVTQEAFF
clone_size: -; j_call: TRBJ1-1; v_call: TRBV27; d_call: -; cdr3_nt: TGTGCCAGCAGACTGGGGTCGGCGGGTAAGACTGCTTTCTTT; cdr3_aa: CASRLGSAGKTAFF
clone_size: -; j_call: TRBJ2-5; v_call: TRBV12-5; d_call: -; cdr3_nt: TGTGCTAGTGGTAAAGGGGGGACCCAGTACTTC; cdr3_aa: CASGKGGTQYF
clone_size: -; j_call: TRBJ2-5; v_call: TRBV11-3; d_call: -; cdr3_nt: TGTGCCAGCAGCCAGGGACCGCCTCCGAAGACCCAGTACTTC; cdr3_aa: CASSQGPPPKTQYF
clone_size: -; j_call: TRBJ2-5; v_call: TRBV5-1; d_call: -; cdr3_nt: TGCGCCAGCAGCTTTGGTGGCCCCCAAGAGACCCAGTACTTC; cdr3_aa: CASSFGGPQETQYF
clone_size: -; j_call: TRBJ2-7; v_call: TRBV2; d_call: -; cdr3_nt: TGTGCCAGCGGGTCCCAAAAATACGAGCAGTACTTC; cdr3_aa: CASGSQKYEQYF
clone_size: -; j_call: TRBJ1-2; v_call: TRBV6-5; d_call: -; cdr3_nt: TGTGCCAGCAGTTACTCAAGGGGTGTCGGTGGCTACACCTTC; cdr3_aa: CASSYSRGVGGYTF
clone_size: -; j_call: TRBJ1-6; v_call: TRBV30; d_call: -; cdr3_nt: TGTGCCTGGAGTGTATCCCAGACAGGTTCACCCCTCCACTTT; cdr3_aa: CAWSVSQTGSPLHF
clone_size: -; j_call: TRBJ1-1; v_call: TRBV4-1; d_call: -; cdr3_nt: TGCGCCAGCAGCCAAGAGCAGATCGTAGCTGAAGCTTTCTTT; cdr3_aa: CASSQEQIVAEAFF
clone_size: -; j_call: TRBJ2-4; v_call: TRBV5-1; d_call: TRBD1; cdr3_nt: TGCGCCAGCAGCTTGGATCCGGGACAGGGGAGCATTCAGTACTTC; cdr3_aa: CASSLDPGQGSIQYF
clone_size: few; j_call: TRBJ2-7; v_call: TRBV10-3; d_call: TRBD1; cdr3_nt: TGTGCCATCAGGAGACAGGGACAGGGTCCCTACGAGCAGTACTTC; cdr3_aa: CAIRRQGQGPYEQYF
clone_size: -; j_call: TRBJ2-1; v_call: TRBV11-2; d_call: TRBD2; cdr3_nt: TGTGCCAGCAGCTTAGTATTCGCCCCCAGCGAAGGGAGGGGTGAGCAGTTCTTC; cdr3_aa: CASSLVFAPSEGRGEQFF
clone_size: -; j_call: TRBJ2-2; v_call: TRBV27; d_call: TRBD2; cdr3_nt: TGTGCCAGCAGTTTCTCACTAGCGGGAATCGGAACCGGGGAGCTGTTTTTT; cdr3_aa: CASSFSLAGIGTGELFF
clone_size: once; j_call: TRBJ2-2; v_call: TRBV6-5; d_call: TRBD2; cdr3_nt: TGTGCCATCAGTCTAGCGGGAGCGAACACCGGGGAGCTGTTTTTT; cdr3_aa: CAISLAGANTGELFF
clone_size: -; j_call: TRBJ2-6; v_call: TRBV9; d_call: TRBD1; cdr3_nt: TGTGCCAGCAGCGCAAGACAGGGGTGGACTGGGGCCAACGTCCTGACTTTC; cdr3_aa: CASSARQGWTGANVLTF
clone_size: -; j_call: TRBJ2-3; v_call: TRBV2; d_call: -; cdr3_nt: TGTGCCAGCAGTCAAGATCTTAGTAGCACAGATACGCAGTATTTT; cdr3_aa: CASSQDLSSTDTQYF
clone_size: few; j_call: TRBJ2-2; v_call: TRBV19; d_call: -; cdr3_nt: TGTGCCAGTACCCAAAGGGCAGCACCAAACACCGGGGAGCTGTTTTTT; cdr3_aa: CASTQRAAPNTGELFF
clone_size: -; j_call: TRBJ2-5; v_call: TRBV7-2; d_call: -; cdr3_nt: TGTGCCAGCAGCTTGACAGTCCAAGAGACCCAGTACTTC; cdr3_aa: CASSLTVQETQYF
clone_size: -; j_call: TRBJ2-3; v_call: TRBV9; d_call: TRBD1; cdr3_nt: TGTGCCAGCTCCCGGGGAGTAGGACAGGGATCCTCCCCCACAGATACGCAGTATTTT; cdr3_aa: CASSRGVGQGSSPTDTQYF
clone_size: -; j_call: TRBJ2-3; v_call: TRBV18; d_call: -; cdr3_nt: TGTGCCAGCTCGTTCCAGGGAACTAGCACAGATACGCAGTATTTT; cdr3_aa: CASSFQGTSTDTQYF
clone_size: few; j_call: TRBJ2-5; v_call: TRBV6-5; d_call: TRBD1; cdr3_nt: TGTGCCAGCAGCTCTCGACAGGGGCCATCGGGGTACTTC; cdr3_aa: CASSSRQGPSGYF
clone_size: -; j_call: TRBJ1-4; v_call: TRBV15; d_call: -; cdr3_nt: TGTGCCACCAGCAGAGCCTTGCTTGGGGGCGGGAATGAAAAACTGTTTTTT; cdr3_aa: CATSRALLGGGNEKLFF
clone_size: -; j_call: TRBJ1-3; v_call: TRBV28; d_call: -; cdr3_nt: TGTGCCAGCAGTTTTATGTCGGGTACTGGAAACACCATATATTTT; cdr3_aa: CASSFMSGTGNTIYF
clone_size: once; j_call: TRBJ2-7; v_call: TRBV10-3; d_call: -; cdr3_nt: TGTGCCATCAGCCGGGTTGGGGGCCACGAGCAGTACTTC; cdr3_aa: CAISRVGGHEQYF
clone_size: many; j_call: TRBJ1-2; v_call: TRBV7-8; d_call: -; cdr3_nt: TGTGCCAGCAGCTTAGTTATGGAAATCCTCTATGGCTACACCTTC; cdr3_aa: CASSLVMEILYGYTF
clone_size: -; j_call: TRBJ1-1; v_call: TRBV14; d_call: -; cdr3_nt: TGTGCCAGCAGCCAAGTCCGGCCGGGGGGGGTCACTGAAGCTTTCTTT; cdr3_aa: CASSQVRPGGVTEAFF
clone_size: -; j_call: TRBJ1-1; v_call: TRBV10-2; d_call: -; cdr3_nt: TGCGCCAGCACCGGAAACACTGAAGCTTTCTTT; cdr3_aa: CASTGNTEAFF
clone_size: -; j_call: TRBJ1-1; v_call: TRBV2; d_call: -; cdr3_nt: TGTGCCAGCAGTGAATACGGAACGAACACTGAAGCTTTCTTT; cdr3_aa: CASSEYGTNTEAFF
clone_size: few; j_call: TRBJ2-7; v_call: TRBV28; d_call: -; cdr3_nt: TGTGCCAGCAGTTCTCTCGGGCAGGCGCCCTACGAGCAGTACTTC; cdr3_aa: CASSSLGQAPYEQYF
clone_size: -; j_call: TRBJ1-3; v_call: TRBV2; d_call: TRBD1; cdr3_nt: TGTGCCAGCAAGGACAGGGGGAACTCTGGAAACACCATATATTTT; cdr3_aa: CASKDRGNSGNTIYF
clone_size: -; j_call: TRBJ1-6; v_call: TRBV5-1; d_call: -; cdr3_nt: TGCGCCAGCAGCTTAGAGGGGCCCTCACCCCTCCACTTT; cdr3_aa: CASSLEGPSPLHF
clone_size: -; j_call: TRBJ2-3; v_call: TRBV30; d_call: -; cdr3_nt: TGTGCCTTAGCGGTGAGCACAGATACGCAGTATTTT; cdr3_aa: CALAVSTDTQYF
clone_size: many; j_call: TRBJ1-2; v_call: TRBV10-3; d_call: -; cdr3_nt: TGTGCCATCAGCGATGACAGCCTCTATGGCTACACCTTC; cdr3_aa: CAISDDSLYGYTF
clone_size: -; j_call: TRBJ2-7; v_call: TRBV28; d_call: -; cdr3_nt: TGTGCCATAGAAGGGGCAGGCTCCTCCTACGAGCAGTACTTC; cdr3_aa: CAIEGAGSSYEQYF
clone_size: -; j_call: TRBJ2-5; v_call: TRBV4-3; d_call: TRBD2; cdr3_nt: TGCGCCAGCAGCCAAAGTGGTGGGGGGGGAACTAAAGAGACCCAGTACTTC; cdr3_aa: CASSQSGGGGTKETQYF
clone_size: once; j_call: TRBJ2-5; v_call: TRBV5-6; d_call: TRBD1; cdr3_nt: TGTGCCAGCAAACAATTGACCGGGACAGGGGTTTCGGAGACCCAGTACTTC; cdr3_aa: CASKQLTGTGVSETQYF
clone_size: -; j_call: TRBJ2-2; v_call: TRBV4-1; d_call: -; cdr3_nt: TGCGCCAGCAGCCAAGATTGGGCCCTACGGGCCGGGGAGCTGTTTTTT; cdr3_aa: CASSQDWALRAGELFF
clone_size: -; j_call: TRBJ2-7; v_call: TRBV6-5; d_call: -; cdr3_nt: TGTGCCAGCTTCAGGGCCGGGGACGAGCAGTACTTC; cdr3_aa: CASFRAGDEQYF
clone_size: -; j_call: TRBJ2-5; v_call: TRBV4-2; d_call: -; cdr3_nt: TGTGCCAGCAGCCAAGATGGGGGCGGGCAACCGGGAGAGACCCAGTACTTC; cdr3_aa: CASSQDGGGQPGETQYF
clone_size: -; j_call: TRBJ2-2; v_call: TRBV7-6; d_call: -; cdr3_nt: TGTGCCAGCAGCTTAGAGACAACGAACACCGGGGAGCTGTTTTTT; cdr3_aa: CASSLETTNTGELFF
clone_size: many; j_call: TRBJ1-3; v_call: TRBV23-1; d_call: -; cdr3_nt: TGCGCCAGCAGGTACCAGGGGTCTTGTAGTGGAAACACCATATATTTT; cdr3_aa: CASRYQGSCSGNTIYF
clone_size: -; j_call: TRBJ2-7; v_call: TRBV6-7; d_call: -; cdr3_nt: TGTGCCAGCAACCCTCGGACAGAAGCCTACGAGCAGTACTTC; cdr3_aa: CASNPRTEAYEQYF
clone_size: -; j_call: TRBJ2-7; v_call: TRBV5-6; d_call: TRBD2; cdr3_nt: TGTGCCAGCAGCCCCTGGACTAGCGGGAGCATCTCCTACGAGCAGTACTTC; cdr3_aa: CASSPWTSGSISYEQYF